The rows below give T cell receptor beta chains drawn from one sample of a study of cytomegalovirus exposure and HLA in healthy donors. TCRdb's copy holds only in-frame clones and misses some; the assay was immunoSEQ multiplex PCR. This table holds fewer than 150,000 clones, almost 90% found once. The sequencing input was PBMCs. These receptors originate from a woman aged 18-29 years in good health and CMV-seropositive. The CDR3 runs from the conserved cysteine through the conserved F or W. D genes are given only for firm matches. Where a row states a size, it is once, few, many or the class of an expanded clone; other rows omit it.

v_gene: TRBV15; abundance: NA; len: 16; j_gene: TRBJ1-5; d_gene: NA; CDR3nt: TGTGCCACCAGCACCCCTATTAGCACTAGCAATCAGCCCCAGCATTTT; CDR3aa: CATSTPISTSNQPQHF
v_gene: TRBV27; abundance: NA; len: 15; j_gene: TRBJ2-1; d_gene: NA; CDR3nt: TGTGCCAGCAGTTTAGCGGTTCCGCTGAACAATGAGCAGTTCTTC; CDR3aa: CASSLAVPLNNEQFF
v_gene: TRBV6-4; abundance: NA; len: 15; j_gene: TRBJ2-7; d_gene: TRBD2; CDR3nt: TGTGCCCTAAAAATGGCTAGCGGGAACAACTACGAGCAGTACTTC; CDR3aa: CALKMASGNNYEQYF
v_gene: TRBV7-9; abundance: NA; len: 16; j_gene: TRBJ2-7; d_gene: NA; CDR3nt: TGTGCCAGACTCCAACAAACAGTACAGGAATCCTACGAGCAGTACTTC; CDR3aa: CARLQQTVQESYEQYF
v_gene: TRBV12-1; abundance: NA; len: 15; j_gene: TRBJ2-5; d_gene: NA; CDR3nt: TGTGCCAGCAGCTCTGCCCAGAGGGACCAAGAGACCCAGTACTTC; CDR3aa: CASSSAQRDQETQYF
v_gene: TRBV27; abundance: NA; len: 18; j_gene: TRBJ2-5; d_gene: TRBD2; CDR3nt: TGTGCCAGCAGTCCTCAGACTAGCGGGGGGGCGGGTCAAGAGACCCAGTACTTC; CDR3aa: CASSPQTSGGAGQETQYF
v_gene: TRBV11-2; abundance: few; len: 15; j_gene: TRBJ2-3; d_gene: NA; CDR3nt: TGTGCCAGCAGCTTGGCGGGACAGATACCAGATACGCAGTATTTT; CDR3aa: CASSLAGQIPDTQYF
v_gene: TRBV30; abundance: NA; len: 12; j_gene: TRBJ1-2; d_gene: NA; CDR3nt: TGTGCCTGGAGTGTACAAGGGGGTGGCTACACCTTC; CDR3aa: CAWSVQGGGYTF
v_gene: TRBV29-1; abundance: NA; len: 15; j_gene: TRBJ2-2; d_gene: NA; CDR3nt: TGCAGCGCACGAGAGGGGGTCCTGAACACCGGGGAGCTGTTTTTT; CDR3aa: CSAREGVLNTGELFF
v_gene: TRBV4-2; abundance: NA; len: 16; j_gene: TRBJ1-3; d_gene: NA; CDR3nt: TGTGCCAGCAGCCAAGATCGCCAGGGCTCTGGAAACACCATATATTTT; CDR3aa: CASSQDRQGSGNTIYF